Sequencing of this T cell receptor (beta chain) was carried out in a study of cytomegalovirus exposure and HLA in healthy donors. Comments on this clone: The antigen is not known.

CDR1 SGHRS and CDR2 YFSETQ come from the germline V gene. The CDR3 has 16 amino acids. V lost 0 bases, J lost 9 bases, and 8 bases stayed unmatched. 60 Vbeta and 13 Jbeta primers were used in PCR. Here immunoSEQ multiplex PCR was the method, and the copy in TCRdb shows in-frame clones only, minus some. The profile shows approximately 120,000 clones, roughly 71% of them singletons. General study points: A link between a missense DCLRE1C variant and TCR beta V- and J-gene trimming emerged from a later analysis. Overall, approximately 150 TCR beta chains were annotated as cytomegalovirus-associated.

The genes are TRBV5-1 and TRBJ1-6; 8 bases agree with TRBD1. The sequenced sample consisted of PBMCs. This TCR derives from a woman between 65 and 79 years old in good health and CMV-seropositive. The CDR3 bases are TGCGCCAGCAGCTTGGCCCCAGGGGGCGCGGGTTCACCCCTCCACTTT. Its protein is CASSLAPGGAGSPLHF. The full variable domain, its missing parts supplied by reference TRBV5-1 and TRBJ1-6, is KAGVTQTPRYLIKTRGQQVTLSCSPISGHRSVSWYQQTPGQGLQFLFEYFSETQRNKGNFPGRFSGRQFSNSRSEMNVSTLELGDSALYLCASSLAPGGAGSPLHFGNGTRLTVT.